This TCR beta chain originates from a study of blood T cell repertoires in COVID-19. Across the whole study: The origin of the acute and convalescent COVID-19 samples was the United States, Italy and Spain. Nucleic acid was either cDNA or gDNA, and it came from T cells, B-cell-depleted T cells, or PBMCs.

The V gene lost 0 bases and the J gene lost 2 bases, with 14 bases spanning the gap. This CDR3 is built from 16 residues. The V gene's germline CDR1 is MNHEY and CDR2 SVGAGI. Authors' methods: Amplified reference gene primers provided the basis for estimating nucleated cell counts. Sequenced by immunoSEQ multiplex PCR; TCRdb stores in-frame clones only, minus some. D and trimming come from the DNA, and the V and J calls and clone size come from that table. The repertoire holds about 270,000 clones, with approximately 86% as singletons. The sequence was obtained from a middle-aged man who had recovered from COVID-19. V gene TRBV6-5 combines with J gene TRBJ2-7; TRBD2 is a possible D gene (6 bases). The sample consisted of peripheral blood. CDR3 bases: TGTGCCAGCAGTTACTCTGGGGGGTTAACTCCCTACGAGCAGTACTTC. Its protein is CASSYSGGLTPYEQYF.